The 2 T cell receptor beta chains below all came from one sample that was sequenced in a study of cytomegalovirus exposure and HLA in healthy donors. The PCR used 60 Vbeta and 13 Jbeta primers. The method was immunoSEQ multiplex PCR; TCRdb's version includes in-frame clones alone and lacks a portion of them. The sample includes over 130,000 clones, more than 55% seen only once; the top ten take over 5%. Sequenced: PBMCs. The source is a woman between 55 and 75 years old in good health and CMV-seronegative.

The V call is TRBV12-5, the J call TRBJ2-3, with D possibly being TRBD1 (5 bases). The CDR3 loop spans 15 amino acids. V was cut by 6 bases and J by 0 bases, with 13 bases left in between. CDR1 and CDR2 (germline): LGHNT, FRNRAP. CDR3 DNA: TGTGCTAGTGGACCCGGACAAGCTAGCACAGATACGCAGTATTTT. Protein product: CASGPGQASTDTQYF.

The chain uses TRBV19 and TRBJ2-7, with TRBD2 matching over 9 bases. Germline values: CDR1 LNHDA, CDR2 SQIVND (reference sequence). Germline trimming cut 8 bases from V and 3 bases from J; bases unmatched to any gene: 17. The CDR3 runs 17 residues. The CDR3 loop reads CASQLRGGGSGIYEQYF. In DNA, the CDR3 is TGTGCCAGTCAGCTGCGGGGGGGAGGTAGCGGGATCTACGAGCAGTACTTC.